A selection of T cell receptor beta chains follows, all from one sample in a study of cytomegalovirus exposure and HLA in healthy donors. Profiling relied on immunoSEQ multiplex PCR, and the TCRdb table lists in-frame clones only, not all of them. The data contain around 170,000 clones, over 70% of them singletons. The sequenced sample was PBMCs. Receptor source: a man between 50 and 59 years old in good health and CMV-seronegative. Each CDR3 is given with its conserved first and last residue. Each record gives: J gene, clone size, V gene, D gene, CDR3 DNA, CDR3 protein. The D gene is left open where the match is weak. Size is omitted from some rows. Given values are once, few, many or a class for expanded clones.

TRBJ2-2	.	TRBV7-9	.	TGTGCCAGCAGCTTAATCAGAAACACCGGGGAGCTGTTTTTT	CASSLIRNTGELFF
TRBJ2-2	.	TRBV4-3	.	TGCGCCAGCAGCCAAGACTCCCTGAAGCCCGGGGAGCTGTTTTTT	CASSQDSLKPGELFF
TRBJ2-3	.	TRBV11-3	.	TGTGCCAGCAGCATTTTTCCGGGCACAGATACGCAGTATTTT	CASSIFPGTDTQYF
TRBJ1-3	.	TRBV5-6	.	TGTGCCAGCAGCCCGGAACAGGGTAGGGCTGGAAACACCATATATTTT	CASSPEQGRAGNTIYF
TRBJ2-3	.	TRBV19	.	TGTGCCAGTGCTCAGGGGCCCAGCACAGATACGCAGTATTTT	CASAQGPSTDTQYF
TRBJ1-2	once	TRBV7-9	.	TGTGCCAGCAGCTCCAGGCAAGCTAACTATGGCTACACCTTC	CASSSRQANYGYTF
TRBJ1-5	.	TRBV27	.	TGTGCCAGCAGTTTATACAGGCCGGGTCAGCCCCAGCATTTT	CASSLYRPGQPQHF
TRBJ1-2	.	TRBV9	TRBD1	TGTGCCAGCGGGTCCGGGACAGGGCGTTTGAATGGCTACACCTTC	CASGSGTGRLNGYTF
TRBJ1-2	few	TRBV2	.	TGTGCCAGCAGTGCCCGGGGTGAGAGCTATGGCTACACCTTC	CASSARGESYGYTF
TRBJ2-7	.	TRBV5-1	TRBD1	TGCGCCAGCAGCCTCATCAAGGGACAGGGGTACGAGCAGTACTTC	CASSLIKGQGYEQYF
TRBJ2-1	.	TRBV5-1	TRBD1	TGCGCCAGCGCCCCCAAAGGGGGGGACAGGGACAATGAGCAGTTCTTC	CASAPKGGDRDNEQFF
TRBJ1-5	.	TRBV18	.	TGTGCCAGCAGCGGGGGGGGCAATCAGCCCCAGCATTTT	CASSGGGNQPQHF
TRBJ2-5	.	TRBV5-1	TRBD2	TGCGCCAGCAGCCCGCGGGGGGCTCAAGAGACCCAGTACTTC	CASSPRGAQETQYF
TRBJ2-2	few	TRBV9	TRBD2	TGTGCCAGCAGCTCTTCGGGACTAGCAATTTTCAACACCGGGGAGCTGTTTTTT	CASSSSGLAIFNTGELFF
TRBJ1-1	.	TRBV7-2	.	TGTGCCAGCAGTCCTAAGAACACTGAAGCTTTCTTT	CASSPKNTEAFF
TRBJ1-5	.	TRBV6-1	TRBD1	TGTGCCAGCAGCCGGACAGGGGACAATCAGCCCCAGCATTTT	CASSRTGDNQPQHF
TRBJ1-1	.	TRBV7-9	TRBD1	TGTGCCAGCGCAAGGGGGCGGAACACTGAAGCTTTCTTT	CASARGRNTEAFF
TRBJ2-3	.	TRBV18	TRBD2	TGTGCCAGCTCATCCGGGGGGGCCTTGGCAGATACGCAGTATTTT	CASSSGGALADTQYF
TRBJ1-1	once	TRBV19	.	TGTGCCAGTAGCAGGGGGAACACTGAAGCTTTCTTT	CASSRGNTEAFF
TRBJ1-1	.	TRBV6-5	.	TGTGCCAGCAAGGAGGGGCGGAACACTGAAGCTTTCTTT	CASKEGRNTEAFF
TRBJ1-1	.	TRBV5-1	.	TGCGCCAGCAGCTCGGGACAATCGGCCACTGAAGCTTTCTTT	CASSSGQSATEAFF
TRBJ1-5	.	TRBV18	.	TGTGCCAGCTCAATGTCGGGGAATCAGCCCCAGCATTTT	CASSMSGNQPQHF
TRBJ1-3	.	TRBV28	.	TGTGCCAGCAGGGAGCGGTCTGGAAACACCATATATTTT	CASRERSGNTIYF
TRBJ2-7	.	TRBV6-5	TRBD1	TGTGCCAGCAGTTACTCGGGACAGGGAACCTACGAGCAGTACTTC	CASSYSGQGTYEQYF
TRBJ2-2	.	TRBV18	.	TGTGCCAGCTCACCCGGGAGCACCGGGGAGCTGTTTTTT	CASSPGSTGELFF
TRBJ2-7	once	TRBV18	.	TGTGCCAGCTCACCAGCACAGGGAATAAACTACGAGCAGTACTTC	CASSPAQGINYEQYF
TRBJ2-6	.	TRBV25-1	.	TGTGCCAGCAGTGCGGGGACTGGGGCCAACGTCCTGACTTTC	CASSAGTGANVLTF
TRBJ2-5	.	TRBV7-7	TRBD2	TGTGCCAGCAGCCCCGCCGGGGGGGTCCCAGAGACCCAGTACTTC	CASSPAGGVPETQYF
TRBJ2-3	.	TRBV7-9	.	TGTGCCAGCAGCTTAAGAGTTTTCGGAAAGCGGGGCACAGATACGCAGTATTTT	CASSLRVFGKRGTDTQYF
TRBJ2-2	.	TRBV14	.	TGTGCCAGCAGCTTGCCGGGACAGAACACCGGGGAGCTGTTTTTT	CASSLPGQNTGELFF
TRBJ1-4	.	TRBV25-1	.	TGTGCCAGCAGTGAATTAAGCGGGGTACGGGAAAAACTGTTTTTT	CASSELSGVREKLFF
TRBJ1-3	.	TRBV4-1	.	TGCGCCAGCAGCCAAAGGGCCACGGGGGATTCGGGAAACACCATATATTTT	CASSQRATGDSGNTIYF
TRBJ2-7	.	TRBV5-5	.	TGTGCCAGCAGCTTGGTCCGTGCAGCCTACGAGCAGTACTTC	CASSLVRAAYEQYF
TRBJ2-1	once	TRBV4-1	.	TGCGCCAGCAGCCATATTTATGACAGGTACAATGAGCAGTTCTTC	CASSHIYDRYNEQFF
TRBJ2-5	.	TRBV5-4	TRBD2	TGTGCCAGCAGCCCGAGGGGGATTAGCGGGGGGGCGAAGACCCAGTACTTC	CASSPRGISGGAKTQYF
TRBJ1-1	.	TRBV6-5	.	TGTGCCAGCAGTTACTCGCAGGGCCTCACTGAAGCTTTCTTT	CASSYSQGLTEAFF
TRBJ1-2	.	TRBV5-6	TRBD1	TGTGCCAGCAGTGAACAGGGGGCGGATGGCTACACCTTC	CASSEQGADGYTF
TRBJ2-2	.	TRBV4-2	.	TGTGCCAGCAGCCAAATGACACCGAGACCCGGGGAGCTGTTTTTT	CASSQMTPRPGELFF
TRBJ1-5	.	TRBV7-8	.	TGTGCCAGCAGCTTAAGGGACATCAATCAGCCCCAGCATTTT	CASSLRDINQPQHF
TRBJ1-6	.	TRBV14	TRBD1	TGTGCCAGCAGCCAAGGGGGGGCAGGGGGCGGCTCACCCCTCCACTTT	CASSQGGAGGGSPLHF
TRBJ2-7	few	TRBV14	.	TGTGCCAGCAGCCAAGATCGACGACAACTGTACTTC	CASSQDRRQLYF
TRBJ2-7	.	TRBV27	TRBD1	TGTGCCAGCCGCCGGGACAGCCTGACCTACGAGCAGTACTTC	CASRRDSLTYEQYF
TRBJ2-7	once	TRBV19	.	TGTGCCAGTAGTAACCGGCAGGGGGGCTACGAGCAGTACTTC	CASSNRQGGYEQYF
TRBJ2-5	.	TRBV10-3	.	TGTGCCATCAGTCAGCAAGAGACCCAGTACTTC	CAISQQETQYF
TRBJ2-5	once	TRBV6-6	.	TGTGCCAGCAGCCCCATTCAGGGGGAGACCCAGTACTTC	CASSPIQGETQYF
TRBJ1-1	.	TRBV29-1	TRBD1	TGCAGCGCCGGGACAGGGGGCAATTTTGGGAACACTGAAGCTTTCTTT	CSAGTGGNFGNTEAFF
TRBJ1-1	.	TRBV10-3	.	TGTGCCATCAGTGAGAAAGACAGATTTGAAGCTTTCTTT	CAISEKDRFEAFF
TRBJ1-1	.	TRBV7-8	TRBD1	TGTGTCAGCAGCTTAGGGAACAGGGGAGAGGCTTTCTTT	CVSSLGNRGEAFF
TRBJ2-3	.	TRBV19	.	TGTGCCAGTAGTATCTTGACGGCAGGGAACACAGATACGCAGTATTTT	CASSILTAGNTDTQYF
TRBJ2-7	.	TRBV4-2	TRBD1	TGTGCCAGCAGCCGAGAGACAGGGGGCTACGAGCAGTACTTC	CASSRETGGYEQYF
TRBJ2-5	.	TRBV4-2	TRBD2	TGTGCCAGCAGCCGTCTGAGCGGGGGGGCCGCTCTGGAGACCCAGTACTTC	CASSRLSGGAALETQYF
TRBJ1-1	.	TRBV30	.	TGTGCCTGGCACCAGGGGCACGTCTCTTTCTTT	CAWHQGHVSFF
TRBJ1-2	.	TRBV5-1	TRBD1	TGCGCCAGCAGCTTCGGGACAGGGGAAATAGCGACCTATGGCTACACCTTC	CASSFGTGEIATYGYTF